These T cell receptor beta chains were read from a single sample in a study of blood T cell repertoires in COVID-19. Profiling relied on immunoSEQ multiplex PCR, and the TCRdb table lists in-frame clones only, not all of them. The sample has tens of thousands of clones; about 83% are singletons. Material: peripheral blood. These receptors were taken from a human donor in a cohort sampled during active COVID-19. Both conserved end residues are part of each CDR3. A D gene is named only where the DNA matches it firmly. Some rows mark clone size as missing; the rest say once, few, many or name a class of expanded clone.

>16|TRBJ2-1|NA|TRBV28|TRBD2
TGTGCCAGCAGTGGAACGACTAGCGGTTCTCACAATGAGCAGTTCTTC
CASSGTTSGSHNEQFF
>13|TRBJ2-7|NA|TRBV30|NA
TGTGCCTGGAGTTCCCCAGTGACCTACGAGCAGTACTTC
CAWSSPVTYEQYF
>16|TRBJ2-3|NA|TRBV28|TRBD1
TGTGCCAGCAGCCCAGACAGGGTCGGACAAGGGGATACGCAGTATTTT
CASSPDRVGQGDTQYF
>17|TRBJ2-4|NA|TRBV27|TRBD1
TGTGCCAGCAGTACGGGACAGGGGGTTGGGGCCAAAAACATTCAGTACTTC
CASSTGQGVGAKNIQYF
>17|TRBJ2-1|NA|TRBV7-2|TRBD2
TGTGCCAGCAGCTACAGGACTAGCGGGAGTTTGTACAATGAGCAGTTCTTC
CASSYRTSGSLYNEQFF
>15|TRBJ1-3|NA|TRBV30|TRBD1
TGTGCCTGGTGCCGACAGGGAGGAACTGGAAACACCATATATTTT
CAWCRQGGTGNTIYF
>16|TRBJ2-6|NA|TRBV11-1|NA
TGTGCCAGCAGTCCGGCGGTAGTCTCTGGGGCCAACGTCCTGACTTTC
CASSPAVVSGANVLTF
>13|TRBJ2-1|NA|TRBV7-8|NA
TGTGCCAGCAGCTTAACACGACCTAGTGAGCAGTTCTTC
CASSLTRPSEQFF
>14|TRBJ2-3|NA|TRBV27|TRBD2
TGTGCCAGCAGTCCTAGGACTAGTGCAGATACGCAGTATTTT
CASSPRTSADTQYF
>14|TRBJ2-7|NA|TRBV27|TRBD1
TGTGCCAGCAGTTTATCCCGACAGGGCTACGAGCAGTACTTC
CASSLSRQGYEQYF
>14|TRBJ2-5|NA|TRBV7-3|TRBD2
TGTGCCAGCAGCCCAGGACTAGCCGGTGAGACCCAGTACTTC
CASSPGLAGETQYF
>13|TRBJ1-6|once|TRBV4-3|NA
TGCGCCAGCAGCCAGACTAGGGGTTCACCCCTCCACTTT
CASSQTRGSPLHF
>14|TRBJ2-7|NA|TRBV28|NA
TGTGCCAGCAGTCCGAGGACTATCCTTGGCGAGCAGTACTTC
CASSPRTILGEQYF
>16|TRBJ2-7|NA|TRBV4-1|TRBD2
TGCGCCAGCAGCCAAGCACTAGCGGGACCCCTCCACGAGCAGTACTTC
CASSQALAGPLHEQYF
>15|TRBJ2-7|NA|TRBV3-1/TRBV3-2|NA
TGTGCCAGCAGCCAAGATCCCATTAGCTCCTACGAGCAGTACTTC
CASSQDPISSYEQYF
>13|TRBJ2-5|NA|TRBV28|TRBD1
TGTGCCAGCAGTGCAGGGGGCACAGAGACCCAGTACTTC
CASSAGGTETQYF
>14|TRBJ2-1|NA|TRBV28|NA
TGTGCCAGCAGTTCCGGAAGGTTTTCGGGTGAGCAGTTCTTC
CASSSGRFSGEQFF
>15|TRBJ1-4|NA|TRBV2|TRBD1
TGTGCCAGCAGTGAAGCCGAGACAGGGTTTGGAAAACTGTTTTTT
CASSEAETGFGKLFF
>13|TRBJ1-1|once|TRBV9|NA
TGTGCCAGCAGCTTCGAGGATAACACTGAAGCTTTCTTT
CASSFEDNTEAFF
>18|TRBJ2-1|NA|TRBV14|TRBD2
TGTGCCAGCAGCCCCTACCTCCTACTAGCGGATTTTCACAATGAGCAGTTCTTC
CASSPYLLLADFHNEQFF
>14|TRBJ2-7|NA|TRBV30|TRBD1
TGTGCCTGGAGTCCGCGACAGGGGACCTACGAGCAGTACTTC
CAWSPRQGTYEQYF
>16|TRBJ2-5|NA|TRBV5-1|TRBD2
TGCGCCAGCAGCATCCTCACTAGCGGGATTCAAGAGACCCAGTACTTC
CASSILTSGIQETQYF
>14|TRBJ1-2|NA|TRBV5-5|TRBD1
TGTGCCAGCAGCTATACAGGGGGCTACTATGGCTACACCTTC
CASSYTGGYYGYTF
>15|TRBJ1-4|NA|TRBV2|NA
TGTGCCAGCAGTGAAGCGGGGGGAACTAATGAAAAACTGTTTTTT
CASSEAGGTNEKLFF
>13|TRBJ2-5|NA|TRBV5-4|NA
TGTGCCAGCAGTGCAACGCCCGGGGAGACCCAGTACTTC
CASSATPGETQYF
>14|TRBJ2-5|NA|TRBV5-1|TRBD2
TGCGCCAGCAGCTTCGCGGGAGGGGGGGAGACCCAGTACTTC
CASSFAGGGETQYF
>13|TRBJ2-7|NA|TRBV28|NA
TGTGCCAGCACCTTGAGGGGGTCGGGGGAGCAGTACTTC
CASTLRGSGEQYF
>16|TRBJ1-6|NA|TRBV5-6|TRBD1
TGTGCCAGCAGCCGACAGGGAAGGGCCCGGAATTCACCCCTCCACTTT
CASSRQGRARNSPLHF
>15|TRBJ1-1|few|TRBV19|TRBD1
TGTGCCAGTAACCCAGGGGGCATGCGAGGGACTGAAGCTTTCTTT
CASNPGGMRGTEAFF
>13|TRBJ2-3|NA|TRBV9|NA
TGTGCCAGCAGTCTTACTGGCACAGATACGCAGTATTTT
CASSLTGTDTQYF